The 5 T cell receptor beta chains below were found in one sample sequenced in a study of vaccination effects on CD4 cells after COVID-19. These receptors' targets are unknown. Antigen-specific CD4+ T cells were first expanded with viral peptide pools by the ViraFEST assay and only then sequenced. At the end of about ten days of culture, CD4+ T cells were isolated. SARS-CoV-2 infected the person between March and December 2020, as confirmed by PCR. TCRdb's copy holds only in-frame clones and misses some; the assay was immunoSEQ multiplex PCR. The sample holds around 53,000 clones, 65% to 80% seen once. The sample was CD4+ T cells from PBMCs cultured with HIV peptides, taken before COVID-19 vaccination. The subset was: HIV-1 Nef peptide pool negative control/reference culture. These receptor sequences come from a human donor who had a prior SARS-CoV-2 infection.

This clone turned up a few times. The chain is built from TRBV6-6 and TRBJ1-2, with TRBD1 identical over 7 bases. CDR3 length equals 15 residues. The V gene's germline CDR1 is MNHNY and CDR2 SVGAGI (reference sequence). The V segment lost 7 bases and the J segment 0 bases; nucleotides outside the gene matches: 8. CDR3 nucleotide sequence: TGTGCCAGCAACCTAGACAGGGTGACTAACTATGGCTACACCTTC. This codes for CASNLDRVTNYGYTF.

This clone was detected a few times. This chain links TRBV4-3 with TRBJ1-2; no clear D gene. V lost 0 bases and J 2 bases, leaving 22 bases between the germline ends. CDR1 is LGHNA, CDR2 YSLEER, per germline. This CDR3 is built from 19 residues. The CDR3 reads CASSQDRWQLNPANYGYTF. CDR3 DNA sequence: TGCGCCAGCAGCCAAGATAGATGGCAGCTCAACCCCGCGAACTATGGCTACACCTTC.

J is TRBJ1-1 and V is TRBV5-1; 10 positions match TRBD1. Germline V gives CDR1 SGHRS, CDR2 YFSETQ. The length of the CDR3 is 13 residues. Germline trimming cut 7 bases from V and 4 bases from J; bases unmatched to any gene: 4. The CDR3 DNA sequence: TGCGCCAGCGGCGGGACAGGGGCCACTGAAGCTTTCTTT. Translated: CASGGTGATEAFF. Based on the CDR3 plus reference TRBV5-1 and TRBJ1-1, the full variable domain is KAGVTQTPRYLIKTRGQQVTLSCSPISGHRSVSWYQQTPGQGLQFLFEYFSETQRNKGNFPGRFSGRQFSNSRSEMNVSTLELGDSALYLCASGGTGATEAFFGQGTRLTVV.

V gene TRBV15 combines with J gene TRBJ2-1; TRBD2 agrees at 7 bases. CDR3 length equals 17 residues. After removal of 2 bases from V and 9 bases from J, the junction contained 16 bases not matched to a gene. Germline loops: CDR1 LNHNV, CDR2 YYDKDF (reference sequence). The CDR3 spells CATSRSSGTTLRSEQFF. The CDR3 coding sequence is TGTGCCACCAGCAGATCCTCCGGGACTACCCTCCGGAGTGAGCAGTTCTTC.

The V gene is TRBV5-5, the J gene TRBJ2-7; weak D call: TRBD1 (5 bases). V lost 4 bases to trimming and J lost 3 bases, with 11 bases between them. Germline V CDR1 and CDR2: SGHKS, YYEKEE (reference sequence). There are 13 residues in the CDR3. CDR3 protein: CASSRQLRYEQYF. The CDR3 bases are TGTGCCAGCAGCAGACAGCTCCGCTACGAGCAGTACTTC.